The clone carrying this T cell receptor (beta chain) was picked up many times. The antigen is not known. TCRdb re-processed the PCR reads through MiXCR. This sample has about 15,000 clones; roughly 19% occur once, and the top ten carry 13%. The CDR3 length is 15 residues. V was pared by 0 bases and J by 0 bases, with 7 bases between. The germline CDR1 and CDR2 sequences are LGHNA and YSLEER. This entry belongs to a study of metastatic and nonmetastatic thyroid tumors. Background on the study: Samples came from malignant and benign thyroid patients, and repertoires were compared across blood and tumor or nodule tissue. Overall study results and limits: Compared with benign nodules, malignant thyroid tumors were reported to have significantly higher TCR beta diversity in both blood and tumor.

All patients reached thyroid surgery having received no treatment beforehand. V usage is TRBV4-3 and J usage is TRBJ2-3, with D uncertain. The sequence was obtained from a female donor with papillary thyroid cancer or a benign thyroid nodule (not recorded which). Some clones in this sample may be carry-over from other donors' samples. What was sequenced was blood. CDR3 DNA sequence: TGCGCCAGCAGCCAAGATTGGCCTAGCACAGATACGCAGTATTTT. As protein: CASSQDWPSTDTQYF.